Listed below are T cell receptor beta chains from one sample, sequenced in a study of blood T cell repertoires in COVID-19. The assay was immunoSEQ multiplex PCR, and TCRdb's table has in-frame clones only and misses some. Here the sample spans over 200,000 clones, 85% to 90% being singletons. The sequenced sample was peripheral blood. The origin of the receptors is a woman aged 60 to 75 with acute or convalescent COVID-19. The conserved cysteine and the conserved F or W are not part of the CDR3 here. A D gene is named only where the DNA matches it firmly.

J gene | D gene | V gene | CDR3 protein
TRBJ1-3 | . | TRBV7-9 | ASSRQTQSSGNTIY
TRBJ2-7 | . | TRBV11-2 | ASSPSGAEQY
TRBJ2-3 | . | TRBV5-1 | ASSFTTDTQY
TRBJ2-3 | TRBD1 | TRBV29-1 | SVGGPRDRATDTQY
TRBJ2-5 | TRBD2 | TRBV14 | ASSLTPGGRARETQY
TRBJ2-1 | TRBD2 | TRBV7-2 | ASSPMRGASSYNEQF
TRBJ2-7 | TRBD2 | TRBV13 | ASSSGLAGDEQY
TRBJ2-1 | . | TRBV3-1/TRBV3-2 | ASSRFEGEQF
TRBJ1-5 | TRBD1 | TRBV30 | AWNQGQLNQPQH
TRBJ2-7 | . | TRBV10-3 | AISENPGPTYEQY
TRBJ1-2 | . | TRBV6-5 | ASSYSGANYGYT
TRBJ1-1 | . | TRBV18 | ASSPTGSTEAF
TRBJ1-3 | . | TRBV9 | ASSVGSGHSGNTIY
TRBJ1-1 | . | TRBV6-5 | ASSYSFALLNTEAF
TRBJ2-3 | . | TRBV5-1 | ASSLGATTDTQY
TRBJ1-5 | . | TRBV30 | AWARDLNQPQH
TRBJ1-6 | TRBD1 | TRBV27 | ASRRDSSSNSPLH
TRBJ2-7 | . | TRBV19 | ASSSSGRKSYEQY
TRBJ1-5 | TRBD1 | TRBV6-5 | ASRRDREGGQPQH
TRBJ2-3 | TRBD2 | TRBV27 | ASSFGLAGLWDTQY
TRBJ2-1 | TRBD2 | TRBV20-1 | SASRPSGSYNEQF
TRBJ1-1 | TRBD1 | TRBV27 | ASSLLTGGTEAF
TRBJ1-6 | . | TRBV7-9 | ASSKGYSYNSPLH
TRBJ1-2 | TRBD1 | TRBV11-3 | ASSLAQGYGYT
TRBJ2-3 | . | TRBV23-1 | AIWGGPDTQY
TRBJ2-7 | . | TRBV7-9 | ASSLAAVYEQY
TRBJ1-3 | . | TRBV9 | ASSVATGNTIY
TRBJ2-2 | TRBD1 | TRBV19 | ASSPWGTGSRTGELF
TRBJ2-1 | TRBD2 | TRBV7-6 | ASSLGGSGGQEQF
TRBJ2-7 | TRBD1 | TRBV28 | ASSFGQGAREQY
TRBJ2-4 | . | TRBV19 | ASMALAKNIQY
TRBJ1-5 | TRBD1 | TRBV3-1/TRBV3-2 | ASSQSGQGFINQPQH
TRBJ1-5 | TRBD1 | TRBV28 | ASRSQGGQPQH
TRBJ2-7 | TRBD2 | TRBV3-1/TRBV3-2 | ASSQTRLAAYPVSRSYEQY
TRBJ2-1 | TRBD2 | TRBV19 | ASSRGLAGETNEQF
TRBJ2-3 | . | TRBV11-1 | ASSSFSGRRTDTQY
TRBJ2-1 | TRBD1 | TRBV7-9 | ASSLGTGVEGEQF
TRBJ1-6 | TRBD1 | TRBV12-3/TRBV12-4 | ASSPGQGRALH
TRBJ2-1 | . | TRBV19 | ASSIYIASGNEQF
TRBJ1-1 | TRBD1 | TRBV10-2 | ASSEFTRGRVTEAF
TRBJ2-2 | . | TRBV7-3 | ASRPHGGVNTGELF
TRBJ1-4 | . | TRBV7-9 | ASSFYVEKLF
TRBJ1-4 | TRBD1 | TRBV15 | ATSGDRGATNEKLF
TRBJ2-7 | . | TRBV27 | ASSFLGEQY
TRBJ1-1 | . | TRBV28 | AHGGGDSMNTEAF
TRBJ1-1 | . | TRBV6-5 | ASSYSRGGEAF